These 16 T cell receptor beta chains originate from one sample sequenced in a study of quantifying T cell responses using KT2 cells. Background on the study: RNA was reverse transcribed with TCR alpha and beta constant-region primers.

Each cDNA got a UMI-containing oligo ligated at its 3' end. The first PCR ran 3 to 5 cycles with an equimolar RC1.1 and RC1.2 beta primer mix. TCRdb re-derived calls from the UMI-ligation and nested PCR reads in MiXCR, one entry per CDR3 protein. The sample has roughly 38,000 distinct CDR3 sequences, about 15% seen once. The sequenced sample consisted of PBMCs spiked with cells of the T cell clone KT2. These receptors all stem from a human donor.

The gene calls are TRBV7-2 and TRBJ2-1; D uncertain. V was cut by 7 bases and J by 9 bases, with 10 bases left in between. This CDR3 contains 11 residues. Germline-derived CDR1 and CDR2 are SGHTA and FQGNSA. CDR3 amino acids: CASTVYGEQFF. In DNA form, the CDR3 reads TGTGCCAGCACCGTCTATGGTGAGCAGTTCTTC.

CDR3 sequence reads: CASSQEQGHSNQPQHF. CDR3 in DNA: TGTGCCAGCAGCCAAGAGCAGGGCCATAGCAATCAGCCCCAGCATTTT. The rearrangement links TRBV4-2 to TRBJ1-5, with D maybe TRBD1 (5 bases). V was shortened by 0 bases and J by 0 bases, with 9 bases between the two germline ends. The CDR3 loop spans 16 amino acids. From germline, CDR1 is LGHNA and CDR2 YNFKEQ.

This clonotype was counted between two and nine times. V usage is TRBV21-1 and J usage is TRBJ2-3; the DNA was not compared with TRBD2, the D call given in the table. TRBV21-1 corresponds to a pseudogene. There are 15 residues in the CDR3. In DNA, the CDR3 is TGTGCCAGCAGCAAACTCACCCGCGGCACAGATACGCAGTATTTT. It specifies CASSKLTRGTDTQYF.

This clonotype came up a few times. This chain links TRBV11-2 with TRBJ1-1; no clear D gene. CDR1 and CDR2 from the germline V gene are SGHAT and FQNNGV. The CDR3 loop spans 13 amino acids. Trimming cost V 8 bases and J 4 bases, with 14 bases left between them. CDR3 in DNA: TGTGCCAGCCGACTCTCCTCGACCACTGAAGCTTTCTTT. Amino acid sequence: CASRLSSTTEAFF.

This chain joins TRBV18 and TRBJ2-3, with D perhaps matching TRBD1 (6 bases). V was cut by 6 bases and J by 0 bases, with 13 bases left in between. Germline V gene lookup returns CDR1 KGHSH and CDR2 LQKENI. CDR3 length: 15 residues. The CDR3 spells CASSRFTGSTDTQYF. The CDR3 nucleotides are TGTGCCAGCTCTCGATTTACAGGGAGCACAGATACGCAGTATTTT. The full variable domain, with the rest looked up from reference TRBV18 and TRBJ2-3, is NAGVMQNPRHLVRRRGQEARLRCSPMKGHSHVYWYRQLPEEGLKFMVYLQKENIIDESGMPKERFSAEFPKEGPSILRIQQVVRGDSAAYFCASSRFTGSTDTQYFGPGTRLTVL.

This clonotype was found a few times. CDR3 sequence (DNA): TGCGCCAGCCGGTCTAGCGGGAACAATGAGCAGTTCTTC. This gives the protein CASRSSGNNEQFF. This sequence joins TRBV10-1 and TRBJ2-1; 9 bases agree with TRBD2. V trimming: 8 bases; J trimming: 5 bases; junction bases outside the gene matches: 4. This CDR3 has 13 residues. Germline V gene lookup returns CDR1 WNHNN and CDR2 SYGVQD (reference sequence).

V is TRBV9 and J is TRBJ1-5, with a tentative D call TRBD1 (5 bases). The ends were cut back, 0 bases at V and 7 bases at J, with 14 bases in the middle. The CDR3 runs to 15 residues. Germline-derived CDR1 and CDR2 are SGDLS and YYNGEE. CDR3 coding DNA: TGTGCCAGCAGCGTAGGGGCGGGGGAGGACCAGCCCCAGCATTTT. This sequence encodes CASSVGAGEDQPQHF.

The chain links TRBV11-3 to TRBJ1-4; D is ambiguous. Germline V gene data show CDR1 as SGHNT and CDR2 as YENEEA. V dropped 4 bases and J dropped 10 bases, with 13 bases sitting between them. This CDR3 region has 13 residues. Here the CDR3 reads CASSSSTVAKLFF. Written as DNA, the CDR3 is TGTGCCAGCAGCTCTTCCACCGTGGCAAAACTGTTTTTT.

The chain uses TRBV27 and TRBJ1-5; D remains ambiguous. Germline assignment: CDR1 MNHEY and CDR2 SMNVEV (reference sequence). This CDR3 contains 14 residues. V shed 2 bases and J shed 3 bases, with 8 bases lying between them. The DNA for the CDR3 is TGTGCCAGCAGTTTAGGCCCAACCAATCAGCCCCAGCATTTT. Protein: CASSLGPTNQPQHF.

The chain couples TRBV19 to TRBJ1-2; no reliable D call. V was cut by 7 bases and J by 3 bases, with 18 bases left in between. Germline lookup yields CDR1 LNHDA and CDR2 SQIVND (reference sequence). This CDR3 region has 15 residues. The CDR3, as DNA: TGTGCCAGTACGGAGCCCTCAGGAAGATACTATGGCTACACCTTC. Protein: CASTEPSGRYYGYTF.

There are many counts of this clonotype. The chain's CDR3 is CASRYASTDTQYF. CDR3 coding DNA: TGTGCCAGCAGATACGCAAGTACAGATACGCAGTATTTT. The V call is TRBV11-2, the J call TRBJ2-3; D unclear. Looked up from germline, CDR1 is SGHAT and CDR2 is FQNNGV. CDR3 length equals 13 residues. With 6 bases removed from V and 3 bases from J, the gap between germline ends came to 10 bases.

This clonotype was seen only a few times. The genes are TRBV20-1 and TRBJ2-2; perhaps TRBD2 as D (7 bases). V shed 2 bases and J shed 4 bases, with 11 bases lying between them. Germline V gene lookup returns CDR1 DFQATT and CDR2 SNEGSKA (reference sequence). The CDR3 loop spans 14 amino acids. CDR3 DNA sequence: TGCAGTGCTAGACGCGGGGGCGGCACCGGGGAGCTGTTTTTT. Translated, it gives CSARRGGGTGELFF.

This clonotype occurred many times. The rearrangement links TRBV12-3 or TRBV12-4 to TRBJ2-3; D is possibly TRBD1 (5 bases). The CDR3 contains 16 residues. Trimming took off 3 bases at V and 2 bases at J, with 15 bases between the two ends. CDR3 DNA sequence: TGTGCCAGCAGTTTTGAGGACACAACCTCCACAGATACGCAGTATTTT. The encoded protein is CASSFEDTTSTDTQYF.

This clonotype occurred many times. The chain joins TRBV12-3 or TRBV12-4 to TRBJ1-1; D unresolved. V lost 3 bases to trimming and J lost 1 base, with 6 bases between them. This CDR3 region has 13 residues. Here the CDR3 DNA reads TGTGCCAGCAGTTTTGGGGAGAACACTGAAGCTTTCTTT. Translated, it gives CASSFGENTEAFF.

This chain uses TRBV5-6 with TRBJ1-6; tentative D call: TRBD1 (5 bases). CDR1 is SGHDT and CDR2 is YYEEEE in the germline V gene. V was clipped by 0 bases and J by 7 bases, with 11 bases between them. The CDR3 runs to 15 residues. In nucleotides, the CDR3 is TGTGCCAGCAGCTTGGCCGGGGGACTAAATTCACCCCTCCACTTT. Amino acid sequence: CASSLAGGLNSPLHF.

This clonotype has more than one count but fewer than ten. The chain has TRBV5-1 and TRBJ2-3; D is ambiguous. V was pared by 0 bases and J by 6 bases, with 11 bases between. This CDR3 is built from 14 residues. CDR1 and CDR2 (germline): SGHRS, YFSETQ. CDR3 coding DNA: TGCGCCAGCAGCTTGGAAAAGCCCCACGATACGCAGTATTTT. As protein: CASSLEKPHDTQYF.